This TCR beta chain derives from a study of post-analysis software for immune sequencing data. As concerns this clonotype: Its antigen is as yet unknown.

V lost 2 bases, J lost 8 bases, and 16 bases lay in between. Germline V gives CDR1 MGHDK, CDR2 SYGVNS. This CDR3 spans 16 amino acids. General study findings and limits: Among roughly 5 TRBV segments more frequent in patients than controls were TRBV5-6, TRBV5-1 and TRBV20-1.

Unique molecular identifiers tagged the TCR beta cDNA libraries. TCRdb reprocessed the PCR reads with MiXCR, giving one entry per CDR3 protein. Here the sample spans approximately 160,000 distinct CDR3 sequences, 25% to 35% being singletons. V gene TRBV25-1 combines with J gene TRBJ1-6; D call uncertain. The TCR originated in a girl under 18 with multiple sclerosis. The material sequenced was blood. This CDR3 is CASSEPRTVSDSPLHF. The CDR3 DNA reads TGTGCCAGCAGTGAACCCAGGACGGTTTCGGATTCACCCCTCCACTTT. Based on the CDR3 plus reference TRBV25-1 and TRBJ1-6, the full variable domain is EADIYQTPRYLVIGTGKKITLECSQTMGHDKMYWYQQDPGMELHLIHYSYGVNSTEKGDLSSESTVSRIRTEHFPLTLESARPSHTSQYLCASSEPRTVSDSPLHFGNGTRLTVT.